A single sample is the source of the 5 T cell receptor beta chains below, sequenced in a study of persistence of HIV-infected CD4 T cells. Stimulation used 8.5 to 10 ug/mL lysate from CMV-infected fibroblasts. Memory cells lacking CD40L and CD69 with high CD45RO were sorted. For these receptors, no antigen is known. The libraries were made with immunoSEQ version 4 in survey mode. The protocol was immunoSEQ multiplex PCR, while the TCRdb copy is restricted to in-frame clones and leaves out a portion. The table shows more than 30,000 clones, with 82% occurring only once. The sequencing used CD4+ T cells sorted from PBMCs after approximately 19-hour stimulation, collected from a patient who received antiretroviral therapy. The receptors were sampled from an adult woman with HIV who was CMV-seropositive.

As DNA, the CDR3 is TGTGCCAGTAGTATAGTTCCAGGGGTCTATAATTCACCCCTCCACTTT. Encoded protein: CASSIVPGVYNSPLHF. J is TRBJ1-6 and V is TRBV19, with D tentatively TRBD1 (6 bases). The V and J ends lost 1 base and 3 bases respectively, with 10 bases between them. CDR1 is LNHDA and CDR2 is SQIVND in the germline V gene (reference sequence). The length of the CDR3 is 16 residues.

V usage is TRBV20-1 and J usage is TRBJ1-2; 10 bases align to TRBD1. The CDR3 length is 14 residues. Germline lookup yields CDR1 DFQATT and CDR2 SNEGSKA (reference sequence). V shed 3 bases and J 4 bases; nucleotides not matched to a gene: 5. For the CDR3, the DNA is TGCAGTGCTAGTAAGACAGGGGGCGGCTATGGCTACACCTTC. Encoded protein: CSASKTGGGYGYTF.

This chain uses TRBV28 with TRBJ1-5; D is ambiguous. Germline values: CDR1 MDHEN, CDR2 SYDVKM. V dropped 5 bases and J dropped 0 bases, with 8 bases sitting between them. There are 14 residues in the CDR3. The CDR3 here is CASSGGGSNQPQHF. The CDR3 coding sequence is TGTGCCAGCAGTGGAGGTGGTAGCAATCAGCCCCAGCATTTT.

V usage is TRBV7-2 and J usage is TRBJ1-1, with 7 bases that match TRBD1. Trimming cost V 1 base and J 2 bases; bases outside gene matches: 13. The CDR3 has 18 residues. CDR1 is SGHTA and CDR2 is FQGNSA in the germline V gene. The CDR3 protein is CASSLGQGHPYRNTEAFF. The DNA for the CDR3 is TGTGCCAGCAGCTTAGGACAGGGCCACCCCTATCGAAACACTGAAGCTTTCTTT.

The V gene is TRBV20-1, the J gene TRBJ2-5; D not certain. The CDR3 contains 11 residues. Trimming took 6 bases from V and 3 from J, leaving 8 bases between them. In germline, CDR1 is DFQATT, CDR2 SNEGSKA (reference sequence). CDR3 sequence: CSALDEETQYF. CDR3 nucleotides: TGCAGTGCCTTGGACGAAGAGACCCAGTACTTC.